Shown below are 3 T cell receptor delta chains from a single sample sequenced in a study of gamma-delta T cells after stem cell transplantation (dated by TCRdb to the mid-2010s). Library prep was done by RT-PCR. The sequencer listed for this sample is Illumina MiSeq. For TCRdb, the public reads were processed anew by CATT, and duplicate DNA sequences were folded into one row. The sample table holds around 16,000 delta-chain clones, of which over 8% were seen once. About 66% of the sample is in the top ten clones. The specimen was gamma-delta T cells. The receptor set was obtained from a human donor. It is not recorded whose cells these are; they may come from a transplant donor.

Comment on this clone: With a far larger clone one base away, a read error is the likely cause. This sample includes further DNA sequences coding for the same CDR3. The CDR3 nucleotides read TGTGCCTGCGACACGACTGGGGGTAGCTCCTGGGACACCCGACAGATGTTTTTC. As protein: CACDTTGGSSWDTRQMFF. The V call is TRDV2, the J call TRDJ3, with 8 bases fitting TRDD3. Germline CDR1 GEAIGNYY, CDR2 EKD. The CDR3 is 18 amino acids.

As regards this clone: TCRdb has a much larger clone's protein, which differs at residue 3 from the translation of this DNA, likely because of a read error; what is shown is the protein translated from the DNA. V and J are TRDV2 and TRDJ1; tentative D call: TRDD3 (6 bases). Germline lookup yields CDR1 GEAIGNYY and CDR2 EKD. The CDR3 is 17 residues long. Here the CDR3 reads CAWDTVGDLAYTDKLIF. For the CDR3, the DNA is TGTGCCTGGGACACAGTCGGGGATCTGGCCTACACCGATAAACTCATCTTT.

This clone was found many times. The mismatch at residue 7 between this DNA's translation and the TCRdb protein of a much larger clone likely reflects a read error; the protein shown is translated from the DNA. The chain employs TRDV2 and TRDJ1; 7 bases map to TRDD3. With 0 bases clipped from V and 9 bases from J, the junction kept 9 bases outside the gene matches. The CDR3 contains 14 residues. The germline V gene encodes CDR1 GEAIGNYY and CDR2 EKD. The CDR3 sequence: CACDTVLGERELIF. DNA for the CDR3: TGTGCCTGTGACACCGTGTTGGGGGAGAGGGAACTCATCTTT.